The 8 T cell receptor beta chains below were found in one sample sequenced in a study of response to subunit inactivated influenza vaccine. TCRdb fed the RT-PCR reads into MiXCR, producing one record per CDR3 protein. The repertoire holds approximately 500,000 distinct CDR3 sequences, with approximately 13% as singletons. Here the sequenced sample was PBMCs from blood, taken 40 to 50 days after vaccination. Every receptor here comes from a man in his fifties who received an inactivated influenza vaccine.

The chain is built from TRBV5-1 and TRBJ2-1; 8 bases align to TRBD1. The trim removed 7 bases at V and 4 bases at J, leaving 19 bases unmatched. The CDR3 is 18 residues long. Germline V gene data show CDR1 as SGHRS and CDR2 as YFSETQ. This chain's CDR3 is CASRAPGTGQLSYNEQFF. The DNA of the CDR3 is TGCGCCAGCCGCGCCCCCGGGACAGGACAGCTGTCGTACAATGAGCAGTTCTTC.

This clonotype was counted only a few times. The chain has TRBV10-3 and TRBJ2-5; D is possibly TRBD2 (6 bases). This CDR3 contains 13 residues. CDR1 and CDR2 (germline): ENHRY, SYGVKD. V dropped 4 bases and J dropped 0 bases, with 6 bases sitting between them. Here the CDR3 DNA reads TGTGCCATCAGTGGGACTAACCAAGAGACCCAGTACTTC. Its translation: CAISGTNQETQYF.

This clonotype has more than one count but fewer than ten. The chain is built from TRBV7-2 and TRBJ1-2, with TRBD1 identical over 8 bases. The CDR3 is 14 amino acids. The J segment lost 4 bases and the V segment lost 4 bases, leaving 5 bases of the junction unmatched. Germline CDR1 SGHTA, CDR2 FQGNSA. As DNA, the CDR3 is TGTGCCAGCAGCTCAGGGGGCGCGGGCTATGGCTACACCTTC. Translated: CASSSGGAGYGYTF.

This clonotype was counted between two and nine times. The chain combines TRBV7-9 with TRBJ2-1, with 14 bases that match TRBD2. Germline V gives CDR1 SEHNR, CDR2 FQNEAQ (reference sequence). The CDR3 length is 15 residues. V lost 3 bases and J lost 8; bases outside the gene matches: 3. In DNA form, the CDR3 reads TGTGCCAGCAGCTTGCCGGGACTAGCGGGAGATGAGCAGTTCTTC. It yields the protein CASSLPGLAGDEQFF. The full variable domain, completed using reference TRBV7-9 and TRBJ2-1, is DTGVSQNPRHKITKRGQNVTFRCDPISEHNRLYWYRQTLGQGPEFLTYFQNEAQLEKSRLLSDRFSAERPKGSFSTLEIQRTEQGDSAMYLCASSLPGLAGDEQFFGPGTRLTVL.

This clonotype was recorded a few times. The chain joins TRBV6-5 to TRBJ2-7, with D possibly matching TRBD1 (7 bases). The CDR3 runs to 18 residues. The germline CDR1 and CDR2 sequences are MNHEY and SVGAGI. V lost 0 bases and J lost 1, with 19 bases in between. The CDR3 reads CASSYSGLETGRSYEQYF. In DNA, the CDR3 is TGTGCCAGCAGTTACTCGGGCCTCGAGACAGGGAGGTCCTACGAGCAGTACTTC.

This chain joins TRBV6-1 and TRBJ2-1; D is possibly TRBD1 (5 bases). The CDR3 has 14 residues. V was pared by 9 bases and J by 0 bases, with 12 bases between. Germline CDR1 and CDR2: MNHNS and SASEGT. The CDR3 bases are TGTGCCAGGGCCGGCAGGGACTCCTACAATGAGCAGTTCTTC. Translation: CARAGRDSYNEQFF.

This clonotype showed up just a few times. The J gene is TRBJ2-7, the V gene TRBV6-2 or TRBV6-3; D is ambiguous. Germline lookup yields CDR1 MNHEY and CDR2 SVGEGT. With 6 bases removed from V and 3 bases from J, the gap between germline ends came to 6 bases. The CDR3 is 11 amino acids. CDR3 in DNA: TGTGCCAGCAGCCAATTCTACGAGCAGTACTTC. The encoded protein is CASSQFYEQYF.

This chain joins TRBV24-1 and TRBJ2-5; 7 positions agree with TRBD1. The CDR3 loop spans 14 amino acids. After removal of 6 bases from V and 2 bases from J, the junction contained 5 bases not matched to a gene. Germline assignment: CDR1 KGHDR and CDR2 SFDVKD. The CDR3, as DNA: TGTGCCACCAGTCCCAGGACAGGTCAAGAGACCCAGTACTTC. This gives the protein CATSPRTGQETQYF.